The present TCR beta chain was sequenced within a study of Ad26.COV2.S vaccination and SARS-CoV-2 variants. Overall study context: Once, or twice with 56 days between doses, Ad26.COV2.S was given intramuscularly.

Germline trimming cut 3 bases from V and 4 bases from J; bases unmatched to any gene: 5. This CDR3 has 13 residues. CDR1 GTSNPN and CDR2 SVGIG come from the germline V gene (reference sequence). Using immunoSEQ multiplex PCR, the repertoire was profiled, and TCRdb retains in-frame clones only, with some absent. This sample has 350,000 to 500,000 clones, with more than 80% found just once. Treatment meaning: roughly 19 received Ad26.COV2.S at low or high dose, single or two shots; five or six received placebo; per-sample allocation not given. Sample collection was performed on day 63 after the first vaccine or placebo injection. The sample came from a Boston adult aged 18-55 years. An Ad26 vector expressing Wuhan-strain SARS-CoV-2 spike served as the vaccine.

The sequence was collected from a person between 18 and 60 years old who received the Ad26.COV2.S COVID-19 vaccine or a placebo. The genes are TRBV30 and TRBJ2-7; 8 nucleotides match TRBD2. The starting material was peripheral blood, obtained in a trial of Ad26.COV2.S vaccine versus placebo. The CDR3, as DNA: TGTGCCTGGAGGAAGCGGGAGATGTACGAGCAGTACTTC. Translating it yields CAWRKREMYEQYF.